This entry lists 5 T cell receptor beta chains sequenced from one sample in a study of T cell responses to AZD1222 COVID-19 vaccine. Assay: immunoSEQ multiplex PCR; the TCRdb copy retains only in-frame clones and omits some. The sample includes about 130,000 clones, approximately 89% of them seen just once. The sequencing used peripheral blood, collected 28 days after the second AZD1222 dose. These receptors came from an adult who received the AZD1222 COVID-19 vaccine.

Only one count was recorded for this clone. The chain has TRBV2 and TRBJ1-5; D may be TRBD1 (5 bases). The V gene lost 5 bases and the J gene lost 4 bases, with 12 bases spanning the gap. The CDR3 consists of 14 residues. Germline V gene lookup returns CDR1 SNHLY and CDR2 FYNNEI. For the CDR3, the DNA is TGTGCCAGCAGTAGCTTTGACAGTAATCAGCCCCAGCATTTT. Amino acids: CASSSFDSNQPQHF.

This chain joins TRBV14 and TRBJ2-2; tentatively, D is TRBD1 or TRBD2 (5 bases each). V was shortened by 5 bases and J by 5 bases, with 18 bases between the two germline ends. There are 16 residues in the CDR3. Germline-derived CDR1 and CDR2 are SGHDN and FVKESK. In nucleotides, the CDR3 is TGTGCCAGCAGCGTTCGGGGACGGGGCCAAACCGGGGAGCTGTTTTTT. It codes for CASSVRGRGQTGELFF.

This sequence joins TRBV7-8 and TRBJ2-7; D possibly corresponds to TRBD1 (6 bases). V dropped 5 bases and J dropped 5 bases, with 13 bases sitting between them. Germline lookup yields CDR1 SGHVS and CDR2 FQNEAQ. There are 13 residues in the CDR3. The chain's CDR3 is CASSRNNRDEQYF. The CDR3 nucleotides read TGTGCCAGCAGCCGAAACAACAGGGACGAGCAGTACTTC.

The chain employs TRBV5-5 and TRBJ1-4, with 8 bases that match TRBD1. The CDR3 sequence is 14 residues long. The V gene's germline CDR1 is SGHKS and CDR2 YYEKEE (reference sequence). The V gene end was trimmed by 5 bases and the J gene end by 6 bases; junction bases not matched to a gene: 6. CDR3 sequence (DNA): TGTGCCAGCAGACCGGACAGGGTTGATGAAAAACTGTTTTTT. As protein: CASRPDRVDEKLFF.

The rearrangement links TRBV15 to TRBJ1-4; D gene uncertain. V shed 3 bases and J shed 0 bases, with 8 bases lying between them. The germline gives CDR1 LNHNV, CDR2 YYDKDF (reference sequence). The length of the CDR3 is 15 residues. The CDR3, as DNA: TGTGCCACCAGCAGGGGCGGAGCAACTAATGAAAAACTGTTTTTT. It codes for CATSRGGATNEKLFF.